The clone carrying this T cell receptor (beta chain) has only a few counts. The J segment lost 2 bases and the V segment lost 0 bases, leaving 8 bases of the junction unmatched. The CDR3 contains 18 residues. Germline CDR1 and CDR2: SGHNT and YYREEE (reference sequence). These data come from a study of response to subunit inactivated influenza vaccine. TCRdb itself ran the RT-PCR reads through MiXCR, one entry per CDR3 protein. The sample lists about half a million distinct CDR3 sequences, less than 8% occurring once. This TCR derives from a man between 45 and 75 years old who received an inactivated influenza vaccine. This specimen was PBMCs from blood, taken roughly 24 months after vaccination. The J gene is TRBJ2-3, the V gene TRBV5-4, with 11 bases lining up with TRBD2. The CDR3 loop is CASSLASSGGRPTDTQYF. CDR3 sequence (DNA): TGTGCCAGCAGCTTGGCCTCTAGCGGGGGGAGGCCCACAGATACGCAGTATTTT.